This T cell receptor beta chain was sequenced for a study of blood T cell repertoires in COVID-19. Original handling: Nucleated cell number was recorded as an estimate derived from reference gene primer amplification. Libraries were prepared by immunoSEQ multiplex PCR; TCRdb keeps only in-frame clonotypes and omits some of them. V and J calls and clone size are as listed in that table; D and trimming were resolved from the DNA. Seen here are approximately 210,000 clones, 82% observed once, and the top ten hold around 12%. This clone was counted once. CDR1 and CDR2 from the germline V gene are MRHNA and SNTAGT. J lost 1 base, V lost 6 bases, and 4 bases had no gene match. The CDR3 length is 15 residues.

This sequence was found in a middle-aged woman with acute or convalescent COVID-19. V is TRBV6-4 and J is TRBJ2-3; 10 nucleotides align to TRBD2. The specimen was peripheral blood. Written as DNA, the CDR3 is TGTGCCAGCAGCTGGCTAGCGGGGGGCACAGATACGCAGTATTTT. Its translation is CASSWLAGGTDTQYF.